This TCR beta chain was sequenced during a study of shared clonotypes between healthy human individuals. Naive CD8 cells comprised CD45RO-negative, CCR7-positively selected cells, excluding terminally differentiated effector memory CD45RA+ cells. Sequencing used immunoSEQ multiplex PCR; TCRdb keeps in-frame clones, though not all of them. The table has about 2.1 million clones, just under 95% seen once. This CDR3 has 15 amino acids. CDR1 is SEHNR and CDR2 is FQNEAQ in the germline V gene (reference sequence). The J segment lost 5 bases and the V segment lost 4 bases, leaving 5 bases of the junction unmatched.

The chain employs TRBV7-9 and TRBJ2-1, with 10 nucleotides matching TRBD2. This sequence originates from a man younger than 35 in good health. Some clones in this sample may be carry-over from other donors' samples. The sample was naive CD8+ T cells from PBMCs. CDR3 loop: CASSSPSGSNNEQFF. The CDR3 DNA reads TGTGCCAGCAGCTCTCCTAGCGGGAGCAACAATGAGCAGTTCTTC.